This is a list of T cell receptor beta chains from one sample in a study of long-term antiretroviral therapy in people with HIV. TCRdb's table, derived via immunoSEQ multiplex PCR, lists solely in-frame clones and lacks some. Of about 22,000 clones in the sample, more than 70% were seen once. Sequenced here: unsorted PBMCs, sampled 0.6 years after starting antiretroviral therapy. The source of these receptors is a man between 60 and 75 years old with HIV. Both conserved end residues are part of each CDR3.

TRBV10-3,TRBJ2-4,CASSSPALNIQYF
TRBV21-1,TRBJ1-6,CASSNPYTGRNSPLHF
TRBV10-3,TRBJ1-5,CAISESRSNQPQHF
TRBV9,TRBJ2-1,CASSVEGDEQFF
TRBV7-2,TRBJ1-2,CASSLGPQGGGYTF
TRBV28,TRBJ2-5,CASSLWGSKSQETQYF
TRBV27,TRBJ1-2,CASSALGLGGQGITYGYTF
TRBV28,TRBJ1-5,CATTGQGLDQPQHF
TRBV14,TRBJ2-5,CASSFQDKGVTWGKETQYF
TRBV30,TRBJ2-2,CAWRADRVYTGELFF
TRBV5-1,TRBJ2-3,CASSNRDRGADTQYF
TRBV5-5,TRBJ2-7,CASSLAPPSGGLYEQYF